This T cell receptor (beta chain) is from a study of blood T cell repertoires in COVID-19. In the study's own analysis: For nucleated cells, counts were estimated from reference gene primer amplification. The method was immunoSEQ multiplex PCR; TCRdb's version includes in-frame clones alone and lacks a portion of them. That table supplies the V and J calls and clone size; D and trimming were determined from the DNA. The top ten hold roughly a tenth of the sample, which has about 140,000 clones, approximately 89% seen once. J gave up 4 bases and V 5 bases, and 7 bases lay outside the gene matches. This CDR3 spans 15 amino acids. In germline, CDR1 is MDHEN, CDR2 SYDVKM. This clone appeared once.

The TCR originated in a man aged 60 to 69 with active or convalescent COVID-19. The rearrangement joins TRBV28 to TRBJ2-7; 11 bases match TRBD2. Sequencing was done on a sample of peripheral blood. The chain's CDR3 is CASSVISGRGYEQYF. Here the CDR3 DNA reads TGTGCCAGCAGTGTTATTAGCGGGAGGGGGTACGAGCAGTACTTC. Full variable domain (rest looked up from reference TRBV28 and TRBJ2-7): DVKVTQSSRYLVKRTGEKVFLECVQDMDHENMFWYRQDPGLGLRLIYFSYDVKMKEKGDIPEGYSVSREKKERFSLILESASTNQTSMYLCASSVISGRGYEQYFGPGTRLTVT.